The rows below give T cell receptor beta chains drawn from one sample of a study of blood T cell repertoires in COVID-19. Assay used: immunoSEQ multiplex PCR; TCRdb lists only in-frame clones, some missing. The table has about 480,000 clones, 85% to 90% seen once; the top ten hold approximately 1.8%. The sequenced sample consisted of PBMCs or T cells enriched from blood (not recorded which). The receptors come from a woman in her 40s who had recovered from COVID-19. Both conserved end residues are part of each CDR3. A D gene is named only where the DNA matches it firmly. The listing skips clone size in some rows; elsewhere it reads once, few, many or a size class.

CDR3aa: CASSIPPGGGYTEAFF
CDR3nt: TGTGCCAGTAGTATTCCCCCCGGGGGGGGATACACTGAAGCTTTCTTT
abundance: NA
j_gene: TRBJ1-1
len: 16
v_gene: TRBV19
d_gene: NA

CDR3aa: CASSFPGDYGYTF
CDR3nt: TGTGCCAGCAGCTTCCCAGGGGACTATGGCTACACCTTC
abundance: NA
j_gene: TRBJ1-2
len: 13
v_gene: TRBV7-9
d_gene: NA

CDR3aa: CASSPARGADTEAFF
CDR3nt: TGTGCCAGCAGCCCGGCACGGGGGGCGGACACTGAAGCTTTCTTT
abundance: NA
j_gene: TRBJ1-1
len: 15
v_gene: TRBV4-2
d_gene: NA

CDR3aa: CASSSGAGYGYTF
CDR3nt: TGCGCCAGCAGCTCAGGGGCGGGCTATGGCTACACCTTC
abundance: few
j_gene: TRBJ1-2
len: 13
v_gene: TRBV5-1
d_gene: NA

CDR3aa: CASSGTSGEPSEQFF
CDR3nt: TGTGCCAGCAGCGGCACTAGCGGGGAGCCAAGTGAGCAGTTCTTC
abundance: few
j_gene: TRBJ2-1
len: 15
v_gene: TRBV3-1/TRBV3-2
d_gene: TRBD2

CDR3aa: CASSKEVDRDFNQPQHF
CDR3nt: TGTGCCAGCAGCAAAGAAGTTGACAGGGATTTCAATCAGCCCCAGCATTTT
abundance: NA
j_gene: TRBJ1-5
len: 17
v_gene: TRBV21-1
d_gene: NA

CDR3aa: CASSQFGVSFEDNEQFF
CDR3nt: TGTGCCAGCAGCCAGTTCGGGGTAAGCTTTGAGGACAATGAGCAGTTCTTC
abundance: NA
j_gene: TRBJ2-1
len: 17
v_gene: TRBV11-3
d_gene: NA

CDR3aa: CAISESGQITDTQYF
CDR3nt: TGTGCCATCAGTGAGTCGGGGCAGATCACAGATACGCAGTATTTT
abundance: once
j_gene: TRBJ2-3
len: 15
v_gene: TRBV10-3
d_gene: NA

CDR3aa: CASSQDNSRSTDTQYF
CDR3nt: TGCGCCAGCAGCCAAGATAACAGTCGTAGCACAGATACGCAGTATTTT
abundance: NA
j_gene: TRBJ2-3
len: 16
v_gene: TRBV4-3
d_gene: NA

CDR3aa: CASSSGLNTEAFF
CDR3nt: TGTGCCAGCAGCTCGGGATTGAACACTGAAGCTTTCTTT
abundance: NA
j_gene: TRBJ1-1
len: 13
v_gene: TRBV11-2
d_gene: NA

CDR3aa: CATQGPDRNIQYF
CDR3nt: TGTGCCACCCAGGGCCCCGATCGAAACATTCAGTACTTC
abundance: NA
j_gene: TRBJ2-4
len: 13
v_gene: TRBV7-9
d_gene: NA

CDR3aa: CASSMRFRDTEAFF
CDR3nt: TGTGCCAGTAGTATGAGATTCAGGGACACTGAAGCTTTCTTT
abundance: NA
j_gene: TRBJ1-1
len: 14
v_gene: TRBV19
d_gene: NA

CDR3aa: CSARVSYEQFF
CDR3nt: TGCAGTGCTAGAGTATCCTATGAGCAGTTCTTC
abundance: NA
j_gene: TRBJ2-1
len: 11
v_gene: TRBV20-1
d_gene: NA

CDR3aa: CASSPTSGEHEQYF
CDR3nt: TGTGCCAGCTCACCTACTAGCGGGGAACACGAGCAGTACTTC
abundance: NA
j_gene: TRBJ2-7
len: 14
v_gene: TRBV18
d_gene: TRBD2

CDR3aa: CSASLVLAGKVSSTDTQYF
CDR3nt: TGCAGTGCTAGTCTGGTACTAGCGGGGAAAGTATCTAGCACAGATACGCAGTATTTT
abundance: NA
j_gene: TRBJ2-3
len: 19
v_gene: TRBV20-1
d_gene: TRBD2

CDR3aa: CASSPKRETDTQYF
CDR3nt: TGTGCCAGCAGTCCCAAGCGGGAGACAGATACGCAGTATTTT
abundance: NA
j_gene: TRBJ2-3
len: 14
v_gene: TRBV27
d_gene: TRBD2

CDR3aa: CASSQGRDRGISPLHF
CDR3nt: TGTGCCAGCAGCCAAGGACGGGACAGGGGGATATCACCCCTCCACTTT
abundance: NA
j_gene: TRBJ1-6
len: 16
v_gene: TRBV4-2
d_gene: TRBD1

CDR3aa: CASSLQLAISGEQFF
CDR3nt: TGTGCCAGCAGCTTGCAATTGGCCATTTCTGGTGAGCAGTTCTTC
abundance: NA
j_gene: TRBJ2-1
len: 15
v_gene: TRBV5-4
d_gene: NA

CDR3aa: CATRDRVEETQYF
CDR3nt: TGTGCCACCAGGGACAGGGTGGAGGAGACCCAGTACTTC
abundance: NA
j_gene: TRBJ2-5
len: 13
v_gene: TRBV24-1
d_gene: TRBD1

CDR3aa: CASGGGFQLYGYTF
CDR3nt: TGTGCCAGCGGCGGGGGGTTCCAACTTTATGGCTACACCTTC
abundance: NA
j_gene: TRBJ1-2
len: 14
v_gene: TRBV6-5
d_gene: NA

CDR3aa: CATRPESGGSDTQYF
CDR3nt: TGTGCCACCAGACCGGAGAGCGGTGGTTCGGATACGCAGTATTTT
abundance: NA
j_gene: TRBJ2-3
len: 15
v_gene: TRBV15
d_gene: NA

CDR3aa: CSASVTAGETQYF
CDR3nt: TGCAGTGCTAGTGTTACGGCAGGGGAGACCCAGTACTTC
abundance: NA
j_gene: TRBJ2-5
len: 13
v_gene: TRBV20-1
d_gene: NA

CDR3aa: CASSVLREGIGNTIYF
CDR3nt: TGTGCCAGCAGCGTTCTTAGGGAGGGAATAGGAAACACCATATATTTT
abundance: NA
j_gene: TRBJ1-3
len: 16
v_gene: TRBV9
d_gene: NA

CDR3aa: CASSHNQGLAEAFF
CDR3nt: TGTGCCAGCAGCCATAATCAGGGGTTGGCTGAAGCTTTCTTT
abundance: NA
j_gene: TRBJ1-1
len: 14
v_gene: TRBV3-1/TRBV3-2
d_gene: NA

CDR3aa: CASSPSPGLSSYEQYF
CDR3nt: TGTGCCAGCTCACCATCCCCAGGTCTGAGCTCCTACGAGCAGTACTTC
abundance: NA
j_gene: TRBJ2-7
len: 16
v_gene: TRBV18
d_gene: NA

CDR3aa: CASSPTGASGNTIYF
CDR3nt: TGTGCCAGCAGCCCAACAGGGGCATCTGGAAACACCATATATTTT
abundance: NA
j_gene: TRBJ1-3
len: 15
v_gene: TRBV11-3
d_gene: TRBD1

CDR3aa: CATPRRHNYGYTF
CDR3nt: TGTGCCACCCCTAGGAGGCATAACTATGGCTACACCTTC
abundance: NA
j_gene: TRBJ1-2
len: 13
v_gene: TRBV12-3/TRBV12-4
d_gene: NA

CDR3aa: CASRRETQYF
CDR3nt: TGTGCCAGCAGACGGGAGACCCAGTACTTC
abundance: NA
j_gene: TRBJ2-5
len: 10
v_gene: TRBV6-5
d_gene: NA

CDR3aa: CASSLSRDMSYGYTF
CDR3nt: TGTGCCAGCAGCTTATCCCGGGACATGAGCTATGGCTACACCTTC
abundance: NA
j_gene: TRBJ1-2
len: 15
v_gene: TRBV5-4
d_gene: NA

CDR3aa: CASSLEGGQAGFQETQYF
CDR3nt: TGTGCCAGCAGCTTAGAAGGAGGGCAGGCAGGTTTCCAAGAGACCCAGTACTTC
abundance: NA
j_gene: TRBJ2-5
len: 18
v_gene: TRBV7-9
d_gene: NA

CDR3aa: CASSLRDIWSRYNAQYF
CDR3nt: TGTGCCAGCAGCTTGAGGGACATCTGGTCCCGATACAATGCTCAGTACTTC
abundance: NA
j_gene: TRBJ2-5
len: 17
v_gene: TRBV11-3
d_gene: NA

CDR3aa: CASSYGTEAYEQYF
CDR3nt: TGTGCCAGCTCATACGGGACAGAGGCCTACGAGCAGTACTTC
abundance: NA
j_gene: TRBJ2-7
len: 14
v_gene: TRBV27
d_gene: TRBD1

CDR3aa: CASSIRARSNEKLFF
CDR3nt: TGTGCCAGTAGTATCAGGGCGAGGTCTAATGAAAAACTGTTTTTT
abundance: NA
j_gene: TRBJ1-4
len: 15
v_gene: TRBV19
d_gene: NA

CDR3aa: CASSPPAGLAGVTDTQYF
CDR3nt: TGTGCCAGCTCACCCCCCGCGGGACTAGCGGGAGTGACAGATACGCAGTATTTT
abundance: NA
j_gene: TRBJ2-3
len: 18
v_gene: TRBV18
d_gene: TRBD2

CDR3aa: CASSQKAGHYEQYF
CDR3nt: TGTGCCAGCAGCCAGAAAGCGGGACACTACGAGCAGTACTTC
abundance: few
j_gene: TRBJ2-7
len: 14
v_gene: TRBV5-4
d_gene: NA

CDR3aa: CASSVGRDRGSPLHF
CDR3nt: TGTGCCAGCAGTGTGGGCCGGGACAGGGGTTCACCCCTCCACTTT
abundance: NA
j_gene: TRBJ1-6
len: 15
v_gene: TRBV2
d_gene: TRBD1

CDR3aa: CASSSTPDMKEKLFF
CDR3nt: TGCGCCAGCAGCTCGACACCCGACATGAAGGAAAAACTGTTTTTT
abundance: NA
j_gene: TRBJ1-4
len: 15
v_gene: TRBV5-1
d_gene: NA

CDR3aa: CASSYSGVGSPYEQYF
CDR3nt: TGTGCCAGCAGTTACTCTGGGGTCGGGAGCCCCTACGAGCAGTACTTC
abundance: NA
j_gene: TRBJ2-7
len: 16
v_gene: TRBV6-2/TRBV6-3
d_gene: NA

CDR3aa: CASSSRTADYEQYF
CDR3nt: TGTGCCAGCAGCTCAAGGACAGCGGACTACGAGCAGTACTTC
abundance: NA
j_gene: TRBJ2-7
len: 14
v_gene: TRBV7-9
d_gene: NA

CDR3aa: CASSRLAGDNWYQETQYF
CDR3nt: TGTGCCAGCAGCCGACTAGCGGGAGACAACTGGTACCAAGAGACCCAGTACTTC
abundance: NA
j_gene: TRBJ2-5
len: 18
v_gene: TRBV11-3
d_gene: TRBD2

CDR3aa: CASSQDPGTSGYNEQFF
CDR3nt: TGCGCCAGCAGCCAAGACCCCGGGACTAGCGGCTACAATGAGCAGTTCTTC
abundance: once
j_gene: TRBJ2-1
len: 17
v_gene: TRBV4-1
d_gene: TRBD2

CDR3aa: CASSSYPGGNEQFF
CDR3nt: TGTGCCAGCAGTTCGTACCCTGGCGGGAATGAGCAGTTCTTC
abundance: once
j_gene: TRBJ2-1
len: 14
v_gene: TRBV6-2/TRBV6-3
d_gene: NA

CDR3aa: CASSPHLRGTDQPQHF
CDR3nt: TGCGCCAGCAGTCCGCACCTCAGGGGAACGGATCAGCCCCAGCATTTT
abundance: NA
j_gene: TRBJ1-5
len: 16
v_gene: TRBV10-2
d_gene: NA

CDR3aa: CASSLAGTSGEQFF
CDR3nt: TGCGCCAGCAGCTTGGCCGGGACTAGCGGTGAGCAGTTCTTC
abundance: NA
j_gene: TRBJ2-1
len: 14
v_gene: TRBV5-1
d_gene: TRBD2

CDR3aa: CASSIDRGSSGYTF
CDR3nt: TGTGCCAGTAGTATTGACAGGGGTTCTAGTGGCTACACCTTC
abundance: once
j_gene: TRBJ1-2
len: 14
v_gene: TRBV19
d_gene: TRBD1

CDR3aa: CAISESTVNTEAFF
CDR3nt: TGTGCCATCAGTGAGTCGACAGTTAACACTGAAGCTTTCTTT
abundance: once
j_gene: TRBJ1-1
len: 14
v_gene: TRBV10-3
d_gene: NA

CDR3aa: CASKETGTLNYGYTF
CDR3nt: TGTGCCAGCAAAGAGACAGGAACCCTTAACTATGGCTACACCTTC
abundance: NA
j_gene: TRBJ1-2
len: 15
v_gene: TRBV19
d_gene: NA

CDR3aa: CASSRQGPNTEAFF
CDR3nt: TGCGCCAGCAGCAGACAGGGGCCGAACACTGAAGCTTTCTTT
abundance: NA
j_gene: TRBJ1-1
len: 14
v_gene: TRBV5-1
d_gene: TRBD1

CDR3aa: CATSDFGGRSYEQYF
CDR3nt: TGTGCCACCAGTGATTTCGGCGGGAGGTCCTACGAGCAGTACTTC
abundance: NA
j_gene: TRBJ2-7
len: 15
v_gene: TRBV24-1
d_gene: TRBD2

CDR3aa: CASSIPQAGVNIQYF
CDR3nt: TGTGCCAGTAGTATTCCCCAAGCGGGAGTGAACATTCAGTACTTC
abundance: NA
j_gene: TRBJ2-4
len: 15
v_gene: TRBV19
d_gene: TRBD2

CDR3aa: CSAKGGGGFNYGYTF
CDR3nt: TGCAGCGCGAAGGGGGGGGGCGGTTTTAACTATGGCTACACCTTC
abundance: NA
j_gene: TRBJ1-2
len: 15
v_gene: TRBV29-1
d_gene: NA

CDR3aa: CASSIGRGLDEQYF
CDR3nt: TGTGCCAGTAGTATTGGCAGGGGTTTAGACGAGCAGTACTTC
abundance: NA
j_gene: TRBJ2-7
len: 14
v_gene: TRBV19
d_gene: NA

CDR3aa: CASSIWAGNTEAFF
CDR3nt: TGTGCCAGTAGTATTTGGGCCGGGAACACTGAAGCTTTCTTT
abundance: NA
j_gene: TRBJ1-1
len: 14
v_gene: TRBV19
d_gene: NA

CDR3aa: CASSQGLAGIYEQYF
CDR3nt: TGCGCCAGCAGCCAGGGACTAGCGGGAATTTACGAGCAGTACTTC
abundance: once
j_gene: TRBJ2-7
len: 15
v_gene: TRBV4-1
d_gene: TRBD2